This note documents a single T cell receptor beta chain sequence. Original analysis: From reference gene primer amplification, estimates of nucleated cell counts were derived. The assay was immunoSEQ multiplex PCR, and TCRdb's table has in-frame clones only and misses some. V, J and clone size derive from that table, while D and trimming were established from the DNA sequence. The sample consists of some 96,000 clones, 70% to 80% of them appearing once. This record belongs to a study of blood T cell repertoires in COVID-19. Sequencing used peripheral blood. This TCR came from a man between 70 and 80 years old with active or convalescent COVID-19.

The CDR3 region is CASSRLAVQETQYF. The CDR3 nucleotides read TGTGCCAGCAGCCGACTAGCGGTACAAGAGACCCAGTACTTC. The J gene is TRBJ2-5, the V gene TRBV3-1 (or the pseudogene TRBV3-2); 9 nucleotides line up with TRBD2. The trim removed 4 bases at V and 2 bases at J, leaving 2 bases unmatched. Per germline, CDR1 LGHDT and CDR2 YNNKEL (reference sequence). The CDR3 runs 14 residues.